This T cell receptor (beta chain) derives from a study of cytotoxic CD8 clonotypes in ibrutinib-treated CLL (dated by TCRdb to the early 2020s). Regarding the study in general: The cohort was composed of about 10 relapsed/refractory and about 16 treatment-naive patients; IGHV unmutated status was identified in fewer than 18 patients. Responses were partial in around 25 patients and complete in 2; after median roughly 69 months follow-up, around 15 stayed in remission and 12 progressed. The response samples were drawn at a median of approximately 11 months into treatment, with a range of roughly 6 to 40 months. Samples averaged approximately 250,000 productive templates and 94,082 productive rearrangements. Longitudinal samples were available for about 30% of the 86 trial participants. Cryopreserved peripheral blood mononuclear cells were collected at three points: before therapy, at response, and at either sustained remission or disease progression. Every remission and progressive disease sample was obtained while ibrutinib was still being received by the patients. The paper's findings and limits, for the study overall: Public clonotypes were rare and either shrank or stayed stable during treatment, and the rise in clonality at ibrutinib response reflected expansion of private clonotypes. Baseline clonality exceeded that of age-matched healthy donors and correlated strongly with circulating CD8+ T-cell counts. Clonality increased at ibrutinib response, stayed stable in sustained remission, and fell back toward baseline at progression. Lymph node repertoires were not examined, and the timing of sampling was not matched between patients in sustained remission and those whose disease progressed.

A MiSeq instrument was used for deep resolution sequencing, which targeted depths ranging from 1 in 1 million up to 1 in 200,000 T cells, with coverage averaging 10x for each clonotype. The immunoSEQ hsTCRB Kit was used to generate TCR beta libraries. Concerning the study's data processing: ImmunoSEQ Data Assistant and ImmunoSEQ Analyzer were used for data analysis, and V, D and J genes were assigned according to IMGT definitions. Clonality, which ranges from 0 to 1, was calculated by subtracting the normalized Shannon entropy of productive rearrangement frequencies from one. Only overrepresented clonotypes making up at least 0.05% of each patient's repertoire were included in the public clonotype analysis. Some 13 age-matched healthy donor repertoires from immuneACCESS were used as controls for clonality. TCRdb took over this immuneACCESS table, retaining in-frame rearrangements with V and J assigned. Such tables are incomplete; in checked studies, under half of the missing clones stem from an unresolved V gene, and the remainder is unexplained. The DNA was the basis for D and trimming; V, J and clone size are from that table. Recorded for this sample are hundreds of thousands of clones; roughly three quarters of them occurred a single time. In total, the top ten clones hold about 6.4% of the sample.

The germline V gene (reference sequence) supplies CDR1 GTSNPN and CDR2 SVGIG. The CDR3 spans 13 residues, from the cysteine through the phenylalanine. The retained sequence is limited to the CDR3, 39 bases, with the frame set at the first base. V drops 2 bases and J drops 7 bases, leaving 15 bases in between. To note about this clone: Its binding antigen is unknown. Per-base qualities were not stored, and no clone one base away is much larger.

The time point label here, explained by the study, means: approximately twelve months on ibrutinib. For TCR beta library preparation, about 2.1 micrograms of genomic DNA were extracted from the cryopreserved PBMCs. Longitudinal blood samples from CLL patients on ibrutinib monotherapy were analyzed using high-throughput TCR beta sequencing. The patients were enrolled in a single-center, open-label phase 2 trial of ibrutinib monotherapy. Sequenced material: PBMCs, taken after 12 months of ibrutinib treatment. The receptor chain draws on TRBV30 and TRBJ2-7; a weak D assignment points to TRBD1 (6 bases agree). This receptor was identified in a human donor with chronic lymphocytic leukemia. The CDR3 reads as follows: CAWSIGQSLEQYF. The DNA reads as follows: TGTGCCTGGAGTATAGGACAGAGCTTAGAGCAGTACTTC.